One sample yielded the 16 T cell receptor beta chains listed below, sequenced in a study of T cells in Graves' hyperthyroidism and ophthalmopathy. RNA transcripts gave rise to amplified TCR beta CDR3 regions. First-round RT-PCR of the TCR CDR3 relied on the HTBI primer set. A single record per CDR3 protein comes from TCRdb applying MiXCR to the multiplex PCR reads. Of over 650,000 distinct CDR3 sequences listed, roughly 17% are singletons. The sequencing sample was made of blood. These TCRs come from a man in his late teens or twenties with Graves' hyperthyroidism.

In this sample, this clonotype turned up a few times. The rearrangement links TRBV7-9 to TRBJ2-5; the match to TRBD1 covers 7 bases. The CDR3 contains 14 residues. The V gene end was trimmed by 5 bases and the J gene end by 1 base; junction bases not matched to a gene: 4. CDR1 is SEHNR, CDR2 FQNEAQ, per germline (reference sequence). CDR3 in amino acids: CASSEKGAQETQYF. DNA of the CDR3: TGTGCCAGCAGCGAGAAGGGGGCCCAAGAGACCCAGTACTTC.

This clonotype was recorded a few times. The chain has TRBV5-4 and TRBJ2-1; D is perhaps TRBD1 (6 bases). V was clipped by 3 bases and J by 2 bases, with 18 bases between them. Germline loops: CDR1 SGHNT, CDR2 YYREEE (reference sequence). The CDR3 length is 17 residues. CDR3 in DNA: TGTGCCAGCAGCTCGCCGGACAATGACAGGACCTACAATGAGCAGTTCTTC. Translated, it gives CASSSPDNDRTYNEQFF.

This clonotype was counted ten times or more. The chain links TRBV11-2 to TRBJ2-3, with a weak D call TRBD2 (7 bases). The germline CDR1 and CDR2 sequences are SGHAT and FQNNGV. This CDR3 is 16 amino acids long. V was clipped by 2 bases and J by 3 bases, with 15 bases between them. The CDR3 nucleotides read TGTGCCAGCAGCTTAAGTGTTGGGAGGGGGACAGATACGCAGTATTTT. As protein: CASSLSVGRGTDTQYF.

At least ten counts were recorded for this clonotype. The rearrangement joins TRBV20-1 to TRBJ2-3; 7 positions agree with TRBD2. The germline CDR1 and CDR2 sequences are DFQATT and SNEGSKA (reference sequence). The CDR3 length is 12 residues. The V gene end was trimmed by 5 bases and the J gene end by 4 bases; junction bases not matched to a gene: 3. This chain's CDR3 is CSAPGLADTQYF. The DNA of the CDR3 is TGCAGTGCTCCCGGACTAGCAGATACGCAGTATTTT.

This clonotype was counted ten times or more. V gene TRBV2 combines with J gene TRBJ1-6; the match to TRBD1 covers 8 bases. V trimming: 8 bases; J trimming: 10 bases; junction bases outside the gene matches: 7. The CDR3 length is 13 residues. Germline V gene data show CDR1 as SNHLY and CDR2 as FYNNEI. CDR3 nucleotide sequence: TGTGCCAGCTTGGACAGGGCGGGATCACCCCTCCACTTT. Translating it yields CASLDRAGSPLHF.

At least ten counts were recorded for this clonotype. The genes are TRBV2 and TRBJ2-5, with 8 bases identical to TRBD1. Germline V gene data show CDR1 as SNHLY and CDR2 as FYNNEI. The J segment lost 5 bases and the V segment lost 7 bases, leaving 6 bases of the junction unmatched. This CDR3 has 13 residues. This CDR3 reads CASTGQGTETQYF. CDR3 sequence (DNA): TGTGCCAGCACCGGACAGGGCACGGAGACCCAGTACTTC.

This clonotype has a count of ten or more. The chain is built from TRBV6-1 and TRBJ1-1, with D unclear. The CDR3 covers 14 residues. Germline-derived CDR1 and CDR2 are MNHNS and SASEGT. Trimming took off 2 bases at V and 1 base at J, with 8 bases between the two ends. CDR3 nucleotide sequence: TGTGCCAGCAGTGAAAGATGGGGGAACACTGAAGCTTTCTTT. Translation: CASSERWGNTEAFF.

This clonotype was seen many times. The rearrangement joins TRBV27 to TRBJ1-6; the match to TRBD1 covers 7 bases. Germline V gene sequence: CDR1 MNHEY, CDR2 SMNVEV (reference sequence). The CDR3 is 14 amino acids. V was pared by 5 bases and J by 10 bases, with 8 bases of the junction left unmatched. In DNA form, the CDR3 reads TGTGCCAGCAGTCCGTGGGACAGACCCTCACCCCTCCACTTT. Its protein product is CASSPWDRPSPLHF.

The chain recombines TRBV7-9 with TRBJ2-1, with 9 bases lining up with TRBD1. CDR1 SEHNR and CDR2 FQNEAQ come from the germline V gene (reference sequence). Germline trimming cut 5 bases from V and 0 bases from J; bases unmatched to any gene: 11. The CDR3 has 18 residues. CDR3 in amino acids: CASSLGTGLSNSYNEQFF. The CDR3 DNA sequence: TGTGCCAGCAGCCTAGGGACAGGGCTGTCGAACTCCTACAATGAGCAGTTCTTC.

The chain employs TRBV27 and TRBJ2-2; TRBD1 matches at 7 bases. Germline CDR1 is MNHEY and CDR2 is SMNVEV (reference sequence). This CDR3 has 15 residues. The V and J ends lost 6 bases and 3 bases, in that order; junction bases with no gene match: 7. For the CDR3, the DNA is TGTGCCAGCAGGGTGACAGGGCGAGACACCGGGGAGCTGTTTTTT. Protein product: CASRVTGRDTGELFF.

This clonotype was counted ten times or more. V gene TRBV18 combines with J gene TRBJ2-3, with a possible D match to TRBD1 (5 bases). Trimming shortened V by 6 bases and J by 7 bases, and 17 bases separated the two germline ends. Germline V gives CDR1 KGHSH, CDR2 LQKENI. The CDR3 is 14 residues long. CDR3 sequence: CASSPPDNQYTQYF. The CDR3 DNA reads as TGTGCCAGCTCGCCCCCGGACAACCAGTATACGCAGTATTTT.

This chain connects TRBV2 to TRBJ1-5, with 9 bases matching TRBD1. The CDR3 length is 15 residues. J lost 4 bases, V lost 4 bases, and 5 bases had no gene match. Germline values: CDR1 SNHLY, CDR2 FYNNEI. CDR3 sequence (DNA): TGTGCCAGCAGTGGCCCTGGACAGGGGAATCAGCCCCAGCATTTT. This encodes CASSGPGQGNQPQHF.

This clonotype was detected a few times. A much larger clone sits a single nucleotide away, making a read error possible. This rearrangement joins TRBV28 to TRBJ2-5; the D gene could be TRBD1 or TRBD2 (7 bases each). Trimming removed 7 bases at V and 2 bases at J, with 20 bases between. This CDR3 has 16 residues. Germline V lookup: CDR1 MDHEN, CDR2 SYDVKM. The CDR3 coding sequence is TGTGCCAGCAATTGGCGGGCAGGGGGGGGGCAAGAGACCCAGTACTTC. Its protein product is CASNWRAGGGQETQYF. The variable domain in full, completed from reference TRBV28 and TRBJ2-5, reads DVKVTQSSRYLVKRTGEKVFLECVQDMDHENMFWYRQDPGLGLRLIYFSYDVKMKEKGDIPEGYSVSREKKERFSLILESASTNQTSMYLCASNWRAGGGQETQYFGPGTRLLVL.

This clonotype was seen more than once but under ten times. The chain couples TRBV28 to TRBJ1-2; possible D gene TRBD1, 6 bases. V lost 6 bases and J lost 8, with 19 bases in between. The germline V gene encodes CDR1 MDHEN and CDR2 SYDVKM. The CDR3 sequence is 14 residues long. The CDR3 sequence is CASSPPQGWMGYTF. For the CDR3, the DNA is TGTGCCAGCAGCCCTCCACAGGGTTGGATGGGCTACACCTTC.

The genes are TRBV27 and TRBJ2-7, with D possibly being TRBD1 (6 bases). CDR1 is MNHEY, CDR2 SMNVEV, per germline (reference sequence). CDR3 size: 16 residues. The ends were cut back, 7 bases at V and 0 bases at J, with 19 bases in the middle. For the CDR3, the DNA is TGTGCCAGCAAGTCTCTTGGGGGCCCAAGCTCCTACGAGCAGTACTTC. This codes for CASKSLGGPSSYEQYF.

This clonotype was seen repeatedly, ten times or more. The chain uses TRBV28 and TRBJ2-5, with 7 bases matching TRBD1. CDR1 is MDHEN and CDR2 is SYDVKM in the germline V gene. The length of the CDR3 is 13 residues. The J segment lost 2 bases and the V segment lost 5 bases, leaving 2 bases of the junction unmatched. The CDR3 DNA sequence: TGTGCCAGCAGTCAGGGGGTTCAAGAGACCCAGTACTTC. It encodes CASSQGVQETQYF.